These 29 T cell receptor beta chains originate from one sample sequenced in a study of T cells in tuberculosis. Some clones are missing from TCRdb's copy, which holds only in-frame ones; the method was immunoSEQ multiplex PCR. Altogether 30,000 to 35,000 clones are present, 80% to 95% being singletons, with the ten largest covering 2% to 2.5%. The source material was PBMCs. The receptors come from a donor between 10 and 35 years old with latent tuberculosis or without tuberculosis infection.

V usage is TRBV18 and J usage is TRBJ1-2; 7 nucleotides line up with TRBD1. CDR3 length: 15 amino acids. Germline V gives CDR1 KGHSH, CDR2 LQKENI. Losses at the gene ends were 4 bases for V and 3 bases for J; bases not matched to a gene: 8. CDR3 in DNA: TGTGCCAGCTCACTATATGAACAGGGGTACTATGGCTACACCTTC. Residues: CASSLYEQGYYGYTF.

DNA for the CDR3: TGCGCCAGCAGCCAAGAGGTAGGGAGCTCCTACAATGAGCAGTTCTTC. It specifies CASSQEVGSSYNEQFF. J is TRBJ2-1 and V is TRBV4-3; D is perhaps TRBD2 (5 bases). The CDR3 extends over 16 amino acids. V dropped 0 bases and J dropped 0 bases, with 9 bases sitting between them. Germline values: CDR1 LGHNA, CDR2 YSLEER.

The rearrangement links TRBV5-4 to TRBJ2-5; 9 bases map to TRBD1. The germline V gene has CDR1 SGHNT and CDR2 YYREEE (reference sequence). J was trimmed by 5 bases and V by 1 base; bases with no gene match: 9. The CDR3 runs to 16 residues. The CDR3 sequence is CASSLTGTGIEETQYF. The CDR3 coding sequence is TGTGCCAGCAGCTTGACCGGGACAGGGATCGAGGAGACCCAGTACTTC.

The chain has TRBV5-6 and TRBJ2-7; 9 bases line up with TRBD2. CDR1 SGHDT and CDR2 YYEEEE come from the germline V gene. There are 16 residues in the CDR3. J gave up 5 bases and V 4 bases, and 13 bases lay outside the gene matches. The CDR3 region is CASSHRAGGPTDEQYF. DNA of the CDR3: TGTGCCAGCAGCCACAGGGCGGGAGGGCCTACCGACGAGCAGTACTTC.

The chain carries TRBV7-8 and TRBJ2-5; 8 positions agree with TRBD1. Looked up from germline, CDR1 is SGHVS and CDR2 is FQNEAQ. Trimming at V came to 5 bases and at J to 4 bases, leaving 6 bases not matched to a gene. CDR3 length equals 14 residues. This chain's CDR3 is CASSQTGTGETQYF. The CDR3 bases are TGTGCCAGCAGCCAAACCGGGACAGGAGAGACCCAGTACTTC.

The rearrangement uses TRBV19 and TRBJ1-5; no definite D call. V shed 4 bases and J shed 9 bases, with 7 bases lying between them. The CDR3 is 11 residues long. Germline loops: CDR1 LNHDA, CDR2 SQIVND (reference sequence). CDR3 residues: CASSTSGPQHF. The CDR3 DNA is TGTGCCAGTAGTACATCCGGGCCCCAGCATTTT.

This clone was seen once. The CDR3 spells CASSLAKGAGANVLTF. Here the CDR3 DNA reads TGCGCCAGCAGCTTGGCCAAGGGGGCCGGGGCCAACGTCCTGACTTTC. The rearrangement links TRBV5-1 to TRBJ2-6; 7 bases fit TRBD1. This CDR3 comprises 16 residues. After removal of 0 bases from V and 4 bases from J, the junction contained 4 bases not matched to a gene. Germline V gene data show CDR1 as SGHRS and CDR2 as YFSETQ.

The genes are TRBV5-6 and TRBJ2-3; 8 nucleotides line up with TRBD2. Germline assignment: CDR1 SGHDT and CDR2 YYEEEE. The CDR3 has 16 residues. V dropped 4 bases and J dropped 3; count of bases not matched to a gene: 10. The CDR3: CASSPLAGLETDTQYF. CDR3 nucleotides: TGTGCCAGCAGCCCCCTAGCGGGCCTTGAAACAGATACGCAGTATTTT.

V is TRBV27 and J is TRBJ1-2, with 9 bases lining up with TRBD1. Germline V gene lookup returns CDR1 MNHEY and CDR2 SMNVEV (reference sequence). V shed 8 bases and J 3 bases; nucleotides not matched to a gene: 4. The CDR3 totals 13 residues. The CDR3: CASSRDRDYGYTF. The CDR3 bases are TGTGCCAGCTCGCGGGACAGGGACTATGGCTACACCTTC.

The chain has TRBV5-6 and TRBJ1-1; D gene uncertain. CDR1 is SGHDT, CDR2 YYEEEE, per germline. The length of the CDR3 is 15 residues. V was shortened by 0 bases and J by 5 bases, with 14 bases between the two germline ends. The CDR3 DNA reads TGTGCCAGCAGCTTGGCGTCGGGGAGGATTACTGAAGCTTTCTTT. It codes for CASSLASGRITEAFF.

J is TRBJ2-3 and V is TRBV4-2; 7 nucleotides align to TRBD2. The CDR3 contains 16 residues. Germline assignment: CDR1 LGHNA and CDR2 YNFKEQ. V lost 0 bases and J lost 0; bases outside the gene matches: 3. DNA for the CDR3: TGTGCCAGCAGCCAAGAGCCTAGCGGAAGCACAGATACGCAGTATTTT. It encodes CASSQEPSGSTDTQYF.

The CDR3 reads CSAALMTSGRMDTQYF. DNA for the CDR3: TGCAGCGCCGCCCTTATGACTAGCGGGAGAATGGATACGCAGTATTTT. The rearrangement joins TRBV29-1 to TRBJ2-3; the match to TRBD2 covers 12 bases. CDR3 length equals 16 residues. Germline V gene sequence: CDR1 SQVTM, CDR2 ANQGSEA. After removal of 7 bases from V and 6 bases from J, the junction contained 14 bases not matched to a gene.

V is TRBV4-1 and J is TRBJ2-7; D remains unclear. The CDR3 covers 12 residues. The germline V gene encodes CDR1 MGHRA and CDR2 YSYEKL. V lost 8 bases, J lost 6 bases, and 14 bases lay in between. In DNA form, the CDR3 reads TGCGCCAGCCACCAACGTAGCATCGAGCAGTACTTC. It encodes CASHQRSIEQYF.

This clone was counted once. V usage is TRBV7-2 and J usage is TRBJ1-5, with D unclear. The germline V gene encodes CDR1 SGHTA and CDR2 FQGNSA. The V end lost 3 bases, the J end lost 0 bases, and 9 bases lay between the germline ends. CDR3 length: 15 residues. CDR3 DNA: TGTGCCAGCAGCTTGGAGTTTTATAGCAATCAGCCCCAGCATTTT. Protein product: CASSLEFYSNQPQHF.

The chain employs TRBV28 and TRBJ1-1; TRBD1 aligns across 11 bases. The germline gives CDR1 MDHEN, CDR2 SYDVKM. The CDR3 contains 15 residues. Trimming cost V 2 bases and J 5 bases; bases outside gene matches: 4. Here the CDR3 reads CASSLAGQGDTEAFF. The DNA of the CDR3 is TGTGCCAGCAGTTTAGCGGGACAGGGGGATACTGAAGCTTTCTTT.

This chain joins TRBV11-2 and TRBJ1-5, with unresolved D. The V end was cut by 5 bases, the J end by 2 bases, with 13 bases between. Germline V gives CDR1 SGHAT, CDR2 FQNNGV. This CDR3 is built from 15 residues. Here the CDR3 reads CASSINTYGNQPQHF. CDR3 nucleotide sequence: TGTGCCAGCAGCATAAATACTTATGGCAATCAGCCCCAGCATTTT.

The CDR3 DNA is TGCAGCGCCATAGCGGCCCGCACAGATACGCAGTATTTT. Translation gives CSAIAARTDTQYF. The rearrangement joins TRBV29-1 to TRBJ2-3; D might be TRBD2 (6 bases). The CDR3 spans 13 residues. CDR1 SQVTM and CDR2 ANQGSEA come from the germline V gene. Between the trimmed V and J ends, which lost 7 bases and 1 base, there was a span of 12 bases.

This chain joins TRBV6-5 and TRBJ1-1, with D unresolved. V lost 6 bases to trimming and J lost 2 bases, with 16 bases between them. This CDR3 region has 15 residues. CDR1 is MNHEY, CDR2 SVGAGI, per germline. As DNA, the CDR3 is TGTGCCAGCAGGGTGCCAGGACTGCCCAACACTGAAGCTTTCTTT. Protein: CASRVPGLPNTEAFF.

The V gene is TRBV11-2, the J gene TRBJ2-7, with no clear D. Trimming stripped 1 base from V and 6 bases from J, with 13 bases between. The CDR3 spans 14 residues. Germline-derived CDR1 and CDR2 are SGHAT and FQNNGV. The CDR3 here is CASSLGAHSSEQYF. The CDR3 region has the DNA TGTGCCAGCAGCTTAGGGGCCCACTCTTCCGAGCAGTACTTC. Based on the CDR3 plus reference TRBV11-2 and TRBJ2-7, the full variable domain is EAGVAQSPRYKIIEKRQSVAFWCNPISGHATLYWYQQILGQGPKLLIQFQNNGVVDDSQLPKDRFSAERLKGVDSTLKIQPAKLEDSAVYLCASSLGAHSSEQYFGPGTRLTVT.

This sequence joins TRBV7-9 and TRBJ2-1, with a possible D match to TRBD1 (6 bases). CDR3 length: 12 amino acids. V lost 5 bases to trimming and J lost 12 bases, with 14 bases between them. CDR1 is SEHNR and CDR2 is FQNEAQ in the germline V gene (reference sequence). The CDR3 is CASSPPDSLQFF. Written as DNA, the CDR3 is TGTGCCAGCAGCCCCCCGGACAGTCTGCAGTTCTTC.

CDR3 in DNA: TGTGCCAGCAGTTTTTGGGGGCAGCGCACCGGGGAGCTGTTTTTT. It encodes CASSFWGQRTGELFF. This rearrangement joins TRBV28 to TRBJ2-2, with D perhaps matching TRBD1 (6 bases). V lost 3 bases and J 4 bases, leaving 12 bases between the germline ends. The CDR3 is 15 residues long. Germline V gene sequence: CDR1 MDHEN, CDR2 SYDVKM. The full variable domain, completed using reference TRBV28 and TRBJ2-2, is DVKVTQSSRYLVKRTGEKVFLECVQDMDHENMFWYRQDPGLGLRLIYFSYDVKMKEKGDIPEGYSVSREKKERFSLILESASTNQTSMYLCASSFWGQRTGELFFGEGSRLTVL.

This chain links TRBV9 with TRBJ2-1; TRBD2 matches 13 bases. Unmatched junction bases numbered 11, after V lost 0 bases and J lost 8 bases. Germline CDR1 SGDLS, CDR2 YYNGEE. The CDR3 has 18 amino acids. This CDR3 is CASSVAPSGTSGNDEQFF. The CDR3 DNA reads TGTGCCAGCAGCGTAGCTCCCTCTGGGACTAGCGGGAACGATGAGCAGTTCTTC. The full variable domain, in which reference TRBV9 and TRBJ2-1 provide the parts outside the CDR3, is DSGVTQTPKHLITATGQRVTLRCSPRSGDLSVYWYQQSLDQGLQFLIQYYNGEERAKGNILERFSAQQFPDLHSELNLSSLELGDSALYFCASSVAPSGTSGNDEQFFGPGTRLTVL.

This sequence joins TRBV9 and TRBJ1-1, with TRBD1 identical over 7 bases. V lost 4 bases, J lost 5 bases, and 5 bases stayed unmatched. Germline lookup yields CDR1 SGDLS and CDR2 YYNGEE. There are 13 residues in the CDR3. The CDR3 sequence is CASSFTGETEAFF. The CDR3 DNA reads as TGTGCCAGCAGCTTTACAGGGGAGACTGAAGCTTTCTTT.

This sequence joins TRBV2 and TRBJ2-1; D uncertain. The germline V gene has CDR1 SNHLY and CDR2 FYNNEI. CDR3 length: 15 amino acids. The germline V and J ends were trimmed by 4 bases and 0 bases, with 10 bases remaining between them. CDR3 in amino acids: CASSVYLSSYNEQFF. The CDR3 bases are TGTGCCAGCAGTGTCTATTTGAGCTCCTACAATGAGCAGTTCTTC.

J is TRBJ2-7 and V is TRBV5-6; D is possibly TRBD1 (5 bases). CDR1 and CDR2 from the germline V gene are SGHDT and YYEEEE. The CDR3 loop spans 13 amino acids. The ends were cut back, 0 bases at V and 5 bases at J, with 9 bases in the middle. The CDR3 region is CASSLELRDEQYF. CDR3 nucleotides: TGTGCCAGCAGCTTGGAACTCAGGGACGAGCAGTACTTC.

This chain links TRBV5-6 with TRBJ1-5, with 8 bases identical to TRBD1. Germline V CDR1 and CDR2: SGHDT, YYEEEE. Trimming took 3 bases from V and 4 from J; bases not matched to a gene: 0. The CDR3 consists of 13 residues. The CDR3 DNA follows: TGTGCCAGCAGCTGGGACAGGAATCAGCCCCAGCATTTT. It translates to CASSWDRNQPQHF.

This clone was detected only a few times. This chain links TRBV5-1 with TRBJ1-4; weak D call: TRBD1 (6 bases). This CDR3 has 15 amino acids. Trimming took 4 bases from V and 8 from J, leaving 18 bases between them. Germline values: CDR1 SGHRS, CDR2 YFSETQ. CDR3 loop: CASSAGGPVREKLFF. Here the CDR3 DNA reads TGCGCCAGCAGCGCTGGGGGCCCGGTAAGAGAAAAACTGTTTTTT.

In DNA, the CDR3 is TGTGCCAGTACCGACAGTACCTACGAGCAGTACTTC. It translates to CASTDSTYEQYF. This chain joins TRBV19 and TRBJ2-7, with a tentative D call TRBD1 (5 bases). The V gene's germline CDR1 is LNHDA and CDR2 SQIVND (reference sequence). This CDR3 comprises 12 residues. The V gene lost 7 bases and the J gene lost 2 bases, with 9 bases spanning the gap.

This clone was seen only once. The genes are TRBV4-1 and TRBJ1-1; 9 bases are shared with TRBD1. The J segment lost 6 bases and the V segment lost 2 bases, leaving 7 bases of the junction unmatched. CDR1 is MGHRA and CDR2 is YSYEKL in the germline V gene. CDR3 length: 15 amino acids. CDR3 loop: CASSQTGTGRPEAFF. DNA of the CDR3: TGCGCCAGCAGCCAAACCGGGACAGGGCGTCCTGAAGCTTTCTTT.